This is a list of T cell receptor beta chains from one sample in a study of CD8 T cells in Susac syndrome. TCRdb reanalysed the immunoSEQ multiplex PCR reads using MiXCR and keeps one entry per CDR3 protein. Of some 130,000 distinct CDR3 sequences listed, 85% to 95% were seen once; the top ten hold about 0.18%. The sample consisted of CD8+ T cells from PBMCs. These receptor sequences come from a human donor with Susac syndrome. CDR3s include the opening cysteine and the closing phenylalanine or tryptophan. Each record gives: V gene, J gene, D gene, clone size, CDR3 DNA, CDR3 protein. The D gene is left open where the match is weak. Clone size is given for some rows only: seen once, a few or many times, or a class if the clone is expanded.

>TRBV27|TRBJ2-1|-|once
TGTGCCAGCAGTTCGGGACTTGGGGATGAGCAGTTCTTC
CASSSGLGDEQFF
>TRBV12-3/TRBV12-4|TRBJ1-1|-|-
TGTGCCAGCAGTCCCTGGACGGACGGGGCTGAAGCTTTCTTT
CASSPWTDGAEAFF
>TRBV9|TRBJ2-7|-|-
TGTGCCAGCAGCGTAGGGCGGGGAGCCTACGAGCAGTACTTC
CASSVGRGAYEQYF
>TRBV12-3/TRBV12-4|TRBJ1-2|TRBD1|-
TGTGCCAGCAGCCTAGGACAGGGGTACTATGGCTACACCTTC
CASSLGQGYYGYTF
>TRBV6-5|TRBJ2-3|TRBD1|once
TGTGCCAGCAGCCCGGGACAGCATTCCACAGATACGCAGTATTTT
CASSPGQHSTDTQYF
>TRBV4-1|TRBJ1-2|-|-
TGTGCCAGCAGCCAAGAATCGGACTATGGCTACACCTTC
CASSQESDYGYTF
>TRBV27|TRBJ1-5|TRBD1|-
TGTGCCAGCAGTTGGACAGGGAGTAATCAGCCCCAGCATTTT
CASSWTGSNQPQHF
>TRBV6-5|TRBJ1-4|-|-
TGTGCCAGCAGCCCCTGGGAGTTCCCTGAAAAACTGTTTTTT
CASSPWEFPEKLFF
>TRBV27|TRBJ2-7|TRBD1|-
TGTGCCAGCAGTCCTCGACAACAGGGGTTAAACTCCTACGAGCAGTACTTC
CASSPRQQGLNSYEQYF
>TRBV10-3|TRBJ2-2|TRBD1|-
TGTGCCATCAGTGCTACAGGGGGTCAGAACACCGGGGAGCTGTTTTTT
CAISATGGQNTGELFF
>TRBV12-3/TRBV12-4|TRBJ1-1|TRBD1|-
TGTGCCAGCAGTTTCTCAGGGGGCGAGAACACTGAAGCTTTCTTT
CASSFSGGENTEAFF
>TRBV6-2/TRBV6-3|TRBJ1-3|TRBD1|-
TGTGCCAGCAGTTACTCTGCCCGGCTACCGGGACAGGGTTTACTCTCTGGAAACACCATATATTTT
CASSYSARLPGQGLLSGNTIYF
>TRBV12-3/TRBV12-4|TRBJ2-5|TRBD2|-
TGTGCCAGCAGTTTGGAAGGGGAGGGGCCCCAAGAGACCCAGTACTTC
CASSLEGEGPQETQYF
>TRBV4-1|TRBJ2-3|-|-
TGCGCCAGCAGCCCTCATGGTGCCCAGGGGGATACGCAGTATTTT
CASSPHGAQGDTQYF
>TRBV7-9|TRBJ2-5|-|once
TGTGCCAGCAGCACCGCCCCCTCCCACCCCCAAGAGACCCAGTACTTC
CASSTAPSHPQETQYF
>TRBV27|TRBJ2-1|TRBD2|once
TGTGCCAGCAGTACTAGCGGGAGTTATGGGTGGAATGAGCAGTTCTTC
CASSTSGSYGWNEQFF
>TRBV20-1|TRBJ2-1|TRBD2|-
TGCAGTGCTAGAGACCAAGGGGGGACTAGCATCTATGAGCAGTTCTTC
CSARDQGGTSIYEQFF
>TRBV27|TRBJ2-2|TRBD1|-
TGTGCCAGCAGTCTGAGGACAGGGGGTACCGGGGAGCTGTTTTTT
CASSLRTGGTGELFF
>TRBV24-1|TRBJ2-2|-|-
TGTGCCACCAGTGATTTGCTTTCGGCGGCCGGGGAGCTGTTTTTT
CATSDLLSAAGELFF
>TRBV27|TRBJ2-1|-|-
TGTGCCAGCGGGAGTAAGAGGGAGACCTACAATGAGCAGTTCTTC
CASGSKRETYNEQFF
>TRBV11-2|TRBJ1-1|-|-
TGTGCCAGCAGCCAAACCTCCGGTTCGAACACTGAAGCTTTCTTT
CASSQTSGSNTEAFF
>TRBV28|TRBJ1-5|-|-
TGTGCCAGCCTACCCCGGAGCAATCAGCCCCAGCATTTT
CASLPRSNQPQHF
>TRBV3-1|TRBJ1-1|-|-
TGTGCCAGCAGCCAAATATTTAACACTGAAGCTTTCTTT
CASSQIFNTEAFF
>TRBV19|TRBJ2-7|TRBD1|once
TGTGCCAGTAGTCCGGGGACAGACGAGCAGTACTTC
CASSPGTDEQYF
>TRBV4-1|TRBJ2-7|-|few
TGCGCCAGCAGCCCCTCCAGGGGCTCCTACGAGCAGTACTTC
CASSPSRGSYEQYF
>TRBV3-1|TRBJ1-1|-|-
TGTGCCAGCAGCCAAGTCTTCTCATTTCTGGGGAGGAACACTGAAGCTTTCTTT
CASSQVFSFLGRNTEAFF
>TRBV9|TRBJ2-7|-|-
TGTGCCAGCAGCGTAGTGGGGGCAGGCTACGAGCAGTACTTC
CASSVVGAGYEQYF
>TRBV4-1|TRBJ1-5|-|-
TGCGCCAGCAGCCAAGGCTTTGGGGGGAGCAATCAGCCCCAGCATTTT
CASSQGFGGSNQPQHF
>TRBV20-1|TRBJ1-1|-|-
TGCAGTGCTTTTAATTGGATAATGAACACTGAAGCTTTCTTT
CSAFNWIMNTEAFF
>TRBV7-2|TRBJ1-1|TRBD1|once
TGTGCCAGCAGCTTCGAGCGTGTCGACAGGGACACTGAAGCTTTCTTT
CASSFERVDRDTEAFF
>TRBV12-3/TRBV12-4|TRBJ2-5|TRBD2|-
TGTGCCAGCAGTAAAGGGACTAGCGCGACGACCCAGTACTTC
CASSKGTSATTQYF
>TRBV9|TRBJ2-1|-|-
TGTGCCAGCAGCGTATGGGGGGGCGAGGAGCAGTTCTTC
CASSVWGGEEQFF
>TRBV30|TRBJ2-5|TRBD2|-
TGTGCCTGGAGTGTAGCGCCGACTAGCGGGAGAAGAGAGACCCAGTACTTC
CAWSVAPTSGRRETQYF
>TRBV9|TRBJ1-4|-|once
TGTGCCAGCAGCGTAAACAGTTACAATGAAAAACTGTTTTTT
CASSVNSYNEKLFF
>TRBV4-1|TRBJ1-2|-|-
TGCGCCAGCAGCCAAGACCAGGGAGTAGATGGCTACACCTTC
CASSQDQGVDGYTF
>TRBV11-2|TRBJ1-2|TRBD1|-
TGTGCCAGCCGAGTCCTCGTCCAGAGGACAGGGGGAATCCCGCACTATGGCTACACCTTC
CASRVLVQRTGGIPHYGYTF
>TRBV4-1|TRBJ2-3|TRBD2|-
TGCGCCAGCAGCCCTTTTCTAGCGGGAGGCCGCACAGATACGCAGTATTTT
CASSPFLAGGRTDTQYF
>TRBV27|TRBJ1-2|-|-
TGTGCCAGCAGTTTATCAGTTTACGGACTTGCTAACTATGGCTACACCTTC
CASSLSVYGLANYGYTF
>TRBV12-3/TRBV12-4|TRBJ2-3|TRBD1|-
TGTGCCAGCAGTTGGGACAGGAGCACAGATACGCAGTATTTT
CASSWDRSTDTQYF
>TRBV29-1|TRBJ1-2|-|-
TGCAGCGTTGAATCGTCGCCCGAGTATGGCTACACCTTC
CSVESSPEYGYTF
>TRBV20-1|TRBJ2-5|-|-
TGCAGTGCTAGGGACCCCATTTACCAAGAGACCCAGTACTTC
CSARDPIYQETQYF
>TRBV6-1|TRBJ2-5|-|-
TGTGCCAGCAGATCGCCGGAGCCCAGGGGGGGAGAGACCCAGTACTTC
CASRSPEPRGGETQYF
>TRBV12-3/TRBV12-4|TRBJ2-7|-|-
TGTGCCAGCAGTCTTTCGAGGAGAGACTACGAGCAGTACTTC
CASSLSRRDYEQYF
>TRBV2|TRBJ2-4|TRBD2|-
TGTGCCAGCGGGGGGGGGATAGCCAAAAACATTCAGTACTTC
CASGGGIAKNIQYF
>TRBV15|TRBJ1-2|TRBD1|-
TGTGCCACCAGCGAAGAGGACAGGTACTATGGCTACACCTTC
CATSEEDRYYGYTF
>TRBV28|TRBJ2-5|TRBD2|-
TGTGCCAGCAGGGGACTAGCGGGAGGGCCAGTCGAGACCCAGTACTTC
CASRGLAGGPVETQYF
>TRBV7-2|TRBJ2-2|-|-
TGTGCCAGCAGCCAACTCCTATCCAACGGGGAGCTGTTTTTT
CASSQLLSNGELFF
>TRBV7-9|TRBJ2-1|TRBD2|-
TGTGCCAGCAGCCCTAAGAGCGGGAGGGCCTACAATGAGCAGTTCTTC
CASSPKSGRAYNEQFF
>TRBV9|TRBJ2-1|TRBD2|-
TGTGCCAGCAGCGTAGTGCGGGAGCAGGCTGAGCAGTTCTTC
CASSVVREQAEQFF
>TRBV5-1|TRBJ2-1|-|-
TGCGCCAGCAGCCCCTCCGTCGATTCAGCTAACAATGAGCAGTTCTTC
CASSPSVDSANNEQFF
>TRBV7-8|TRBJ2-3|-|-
TGTGCCAGCAGCCCGCTCCAAGGGGAAACAGATACGCAGTATTTT
CASSPLQGETDTQYF
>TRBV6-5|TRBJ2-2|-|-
TGTGCCAGCATCTCAGACGGGGAGCTGTTTTTT
CASISDGELFF
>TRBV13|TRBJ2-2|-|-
TGTGCCAGCAGCCTGGGCAGGGACCCCGGGGAGCTGTTTTTT
CASSLGRDPGELFF
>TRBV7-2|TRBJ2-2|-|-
TGTGCCAGCAGTACACCCGGAGGGACCGGGGAGCTGTTTTTT
CASSTPGGTGELFF
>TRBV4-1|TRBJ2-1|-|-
TGCGCCAGCAGCCAAGTAACCAATCAGGGGCAGTTCTTC
CASSQVTNQGQFF
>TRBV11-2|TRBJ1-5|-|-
TGTGCCAGCAGCACCGAAAATCAGCCCCAGCATTTT
CASSTENQPQHF
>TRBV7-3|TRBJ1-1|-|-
TGTGCCAGCACCACTACCTTCGGGGGGGGGACTGAAGCTTTCTTT
CASTTTFGGGTEAFF
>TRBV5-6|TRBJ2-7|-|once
TGTGCCAGCAGCTTGGTTACAGGGAGGGAGGAGCAGTACTTC
CASSLVTGREEQYF